The rows below give T cell receptor beta chains drawn from one sample of a study of a mutant IDH1 vaccine in newly diagnosed glioma. The assay was immunoSEQ multiplex PCR, and TCRdb's table has in-frame clones only and misses some. This table holds 90,000 to 95,000 clones, about 83% found once. The sequencing here drew on PBMCs, taken from a glioma patient treated with radiotherapy, temozolomide or both. The source of these receptors is a woman aged 45-65 years with glioma. Both conserved end residues are part of each CDR3. The D gene is left open where the match is weak. Clone size appears in some rows only: once, few, many, or a class for an expanded clone.

cdr3_aa,cdr3_nt,d_call,j_call,clone_size,v_call
CASTQGSRNYGYTF,TGTGCCAGCACCCAGGGGAGTAGGAACTATGGCTACACCTTC,-,TRBJ1-2,-,TRBV6-6
CASRDGLFNEQFF,TGTGCCAGCAGAGATGGACTATTCAATGAGCAGTTCTTC,-,TRBJ2-1,-,TRBV7-2
CASSLNRVSYNSPLHF,TGTGCCAGCAGCCTCAACAGGGTGTCCTATAATTCACCCCTCCACTTT,-,TRBJ1-6,few,TRBV5-4
CASGSGGVGEKLFF,TGTGCCAGTGGCTCAGGGGGGGTAGGCGAAAAACTGTTTTTT,TRBD1,TRBJ1-4,-,TRBV19
CASSRDLTHGKLFF,TGTGCCAGCAGTCGGGACCTGACCCATGGAAAACTGTTTTTT,-,TRBJ1-4,-,TRBV6-5
CASNPGLGLAGANYNEQFF,TGCGCCAGCAACCCCGGCCTGGGACTAGCGGGGGCCAACTACAATGAGCAGTTCTTC,TRBD2,TRBJ2-1,-,TRBV4-1
CASSLTQGPAGGAFF,TGCGCCAGCAGCTTGACCCAGGGGCCGGCTGGGGGAGCTTTCTTT,-,TRBJ1-1,-,TRBV5-1
CASSPGVRYTEAFF,TGCGCCAGCAGCCCAGGGGTGAGGTACACTGAAGCTTTCTTT,-,TRBJ1-1,-,TRBV4-1
CASSVGTVNTEAFF,TGTGCCAGCAGCGTGGGGACAGTGAACACTGAAGCTTTCTTT,TRBD1,TRBJ1-1,few,TRBV9
CASARQVNQPQHF,TGTGCTAGCGCCAGACAGGTCAATCAGCCCCAGCATTTT,-,TRBJ1-5,-,TRBV12-5
CASSQDQGSNQPQHF,TGCGCCAGCAGCCAAGATCAGGGTTCCAATCAGCCCCAGCATTTT,-,TRBJ1-5,-,TRBV4-3
CSVESWGF,TGCAGCGTTGAATCCTGGGGATTT,-,TRBJ1-1,once,TRBV29-1
CASSLEGKYEQYF,TGCGCCAGCAGCTTGGAGGGTAAATACGAGCAGTACTTC,-,TRBJ2-7,-,TRBV5-1
CASSQGVTETQYF,TGTGCCAGCAGCCAAGGTGTAACAGAGACCCAGTACTTC,-,TRBJ2-5,-,TRBV14
CASSEGENTEAFF,TGTGCCAGCAGTGAAGGGGAGAACACTGAAGCTTTCTTT,-,TRBJ1-1,-,TRBV6-1
CASSLALSSYNEQFF,TGCGCCAGCAGCTTGGCCCTAAGCTCCTACAATGAGCAGTTCTTC,-,TRBJ2-1,-,TRBV5-1
CASSPRKNSEPQHF,TGTGCCAGCAGCCCTCGAAAAAACTCCGAGCCCCAGCATTTT,-,TRBJ1-5,-,TRBV2
CASSSRTVNTEAFF,TGTGCCAGCAGTTCCCGGACAGTGAACACTGAAGCTTTCTTT,-,TRBJ1-1,-,TRBV6-5
CAIKSGASPLHF,TGTGCCATCAAGAGTGGGGCCTCACCCCTCCACTTT,-,TRBJ1-6,-,TRBV10-3
CASSLAWLAGSKDEQFF,TGCGCCAGCAGCTTGGCCTGGCTAGCGGGGAGTAAGGATGAGCAGTTCTTC,TRBD2,TRBJ2-1,-,TRBV5-1
CASSVGTDYGYTF,TGTGCCAGCAGTGTGGGGACGGACTATGGCTACACCTTC,-,TRBJ1-2,-,TRBV6-1
CASSLARVSGTVYEQYF,TGCGCCAGCAGCTTGGCCAGGGTTTCAGGGACAGTCTACGAGCAGTACTTC,TRBD1,TRBJ2-7,-,TRBV5-1
CASSERGSNQPQHF,TGTGCCAGCAGTGAACGAGGGAGCAATCAGCCCCAGCATTTT,-,TRBJ1-5,-,TRBV2
CASSQGSLLGQETQYF,TGCGCCAGCAGCCAAGGGTCTTTACTAGGACAAGAGACCCAGTACTTC,-,TRBJ2-5,once,TRBV4-3
CASSQDRLPQETQYF,TGCGCCAGCAGCCAAGATCGGCTTCCCCAAGAGACCCAGTACTTC,-,TRBJ2-5,-,TRBV4-1
CASSAPGGRTPGNTIYF,TGTGCCAGCAGCGCACCCGGTGGCAGGACCCCTGGAAACACCATATATTTT,-,TRBJ1-3,once,TRBV9
CASSSSSYNEQFF,TGTGCCAGCAGCTCCAGCTCCTACAATGAGCAGTTCTTC,-,TRBJ2-1,-,TRBV7-2
CASKPRAETGANVLTF,TGTGCCAGCAAGCCCCGGGCAGAAACTGGGGCCAACGTCCTGACTTTC,-,TRBJ2-6,-,TRBV2
CASSLAVGGEETQYF,TGTGCCAGCAGCTTAGCGGTGGGGGGCGAAGAGACCCAGTACTTC,-,TRBJ2-5,-,TRBV7-9
CASSLLTGATNEKLFF,TGTGCCAGCAGCTTGCTTACAGGGGCAACTAATGAAAAACTGTTTTTT,TRBD1,TRBJ1-4,-,TRBV5-5
CASSGGHQGGELFF,TGTGCCAGCAGTGGCGGACATCAGGGCGGGGAGCTGTTTTTT,-,TRBJ2-2,-,TRBV6-5
CASSRTVLSPAGELFF,TGTGCCAGTAGTAGGACAGTTTTAAGTCCTGCCGGGGAGCTGTTTTTT,-,TRBJ2-2,-,TRBV19
CASSGDRGLAGGTDTQYF,TGTGCCAGCAGCGGGGACAGGGGGCTAGCGGGGGGCACAGATACGCAGTATTTT,TRBD1,TRBJ2-3,once,TRBV5-6
CASSSWSGPQGATEAFF,TGTGCCAGCAGTTCCTGGTCCGGGCCACAAGGGGCCACTGAAGCTTTCTTT,-,TRBJ1-1,-,TRBV28
CASSLGQGAMNTEAFF,TGTGCCAGCAGCTTAGGACAGGGGGCGATGAACACTGAAGCTTTCTTT,TRBD1,TRBJ1-1,-,TRBV7-8
CASSELANSPLHF,TGTGCCAGCAGTGAATTGGCGAATTCACCCCTCCACTTT,-,TRBJ1-6,once,TRBV25-1
CASSQLNGAEAFF,TGTGCCAGCAGCCAGTTAAACGGGGCAGAAGCTTTCTTT,-,TRBJ1-1,-,TRBV14
CASNLGGPRVKETQYF,TGTGCCAGCAACCTAGGGGGTCCGCGGGTTAAGGAGACCCAGTACTTC,-,TRBJ2-5,-,TRBV2
CASSANRQGYDEQFF,TGTGCCAGCAGCGCAAACCGGCAGGGGTATGATGAGCAGTTCTTC,-,TRBJ2-1,-,TRBV9
CASSQPGQGFGYTF,TGTGCCAGCAGCCAACCGGGACAGGGATTTGGCTACACCTTC,TRBD1,TRBJ1-2,-,TRBV4-2
CASSLGQGFNSPLHF,TGTGCCAGCAGTTTAGGTCAGGGGTTTAATTCACCCCTCCACTTT,-,TRBJ1-6,-,TRBV27
CATDDGLEAFF,TGTGCCACCGACGACGGTCTTGAAGCTTTCTTT,-,TRBJ1-1,-,TRBV25-1
CASSEGFGGQVF,TGTGCCAGCAGTGAAGGGTTTGGTGGACAGGTCTTC,TRBD1,TRBJ2-4,-,TRBV2
CASSRGTGVVNYGYTF,TGTGCCAGTAGTCGGGGGACAGGGGTGGTCAACTATGGCTACACCTTC,TRBD1,TRBJ1-2,-,TRBV19
CASSPVIGWNTEAFF,TGTGCCAGCAGCCCCGTTATTGGATGGAACACTGAAGCTTTCTTT,-,TRBJ1-1,-,TRBV28
CASSQVGGREGIHQPQHF,TGTGCCAGCAGCCAAGTGGGAGGAAGGGAGGGAATTCATCAGCCCCAGCATTTT,-,TRBJ1-5,few,TRBV4-2
CSARLEEGYTF,TGCAGTGCTAGACTAGAGGAGGGCTACACCTTC,-,TRBJ1-2,-,TRBV20-1
CASSWGALNTGELFF,TGTGCCAGCAGTTGGGGGGCTCTGAACACCGGGGAGCTGTTTTTT,-,TRBJ2-2,-,TRBV27
CASSLTGMNTEAFF,TGTGCCAGCAGCTTGACAGGGATGAACACTGAAGCTTTCTTT,-,TRBJ1-1,-,TRBV5-4
CASSPAAYEQYF,TGTGCCAGCAGCCCAGCGGCCTACGAGCAGTACTTC,-,TRBJ2-7,-,TRBV28
CASSRTSGSYEQYF,TGTGCCAGCAGCAGGACTAGCGGCTCCTACGAGCAGTACTTC,TRBD2,TRBJ2-7,once,TRBV5-4
CASSYGGLSSYNEQFF,TGTGCCAGCAGTTACGGCGGACTGAGCTCCTACAATGAGCAGTTCTTC,-,TRBJ2-1,-,TRBV6-5
CASSPIGVSTEAFF,TGTGCCAGCAGCCCAATTGGGGTGAGCACTGAAGCTTTCTTT,-,TRBJ1-1,-,TRBV7-8
CASSQEPQARETQYF,TGTGCCAGCAGCCAAGAGCCCCAAGCACGAGAGACCCAGTACTTC,-,TRBJ2-5,-,TRBV4-2
CASSMADYTEAFF,TGTGCCAGTAGTATGGCCGATTACACTGAAGCTTTCTTT,-,TRBJ1-1,-,TRBV19
CASSLRETYEQYF,TGTGCCAGCAGCCTCAGGGAAACCTACGAGCAGTACTTC,-,TRBJ2-7,-,TRBV11-3